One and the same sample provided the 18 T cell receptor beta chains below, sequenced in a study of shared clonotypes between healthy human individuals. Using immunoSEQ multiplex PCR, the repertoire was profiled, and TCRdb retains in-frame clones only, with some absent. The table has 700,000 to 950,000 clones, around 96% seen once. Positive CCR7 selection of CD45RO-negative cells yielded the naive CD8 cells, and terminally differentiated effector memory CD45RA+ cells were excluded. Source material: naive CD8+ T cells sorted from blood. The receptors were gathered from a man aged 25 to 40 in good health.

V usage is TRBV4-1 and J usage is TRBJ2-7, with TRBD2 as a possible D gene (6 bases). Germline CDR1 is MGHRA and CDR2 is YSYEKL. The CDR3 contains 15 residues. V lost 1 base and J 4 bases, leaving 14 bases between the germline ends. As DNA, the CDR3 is TGCGCCAGCAGCCAAGGAGGTAGCGGACAATACGAGCAGTACTTC. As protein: CASSQGGSGQYEQYF.

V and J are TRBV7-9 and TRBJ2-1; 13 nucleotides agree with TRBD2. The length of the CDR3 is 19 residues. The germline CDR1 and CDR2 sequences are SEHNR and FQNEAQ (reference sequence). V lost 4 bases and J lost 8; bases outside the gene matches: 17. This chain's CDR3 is CASSYAPGTSGNVGDEQFF. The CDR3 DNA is TGTGCCAGCAGCTACGCACCTGGGACTAGCGGGAACGTAGGCGATGAGCAGTTCTTC.

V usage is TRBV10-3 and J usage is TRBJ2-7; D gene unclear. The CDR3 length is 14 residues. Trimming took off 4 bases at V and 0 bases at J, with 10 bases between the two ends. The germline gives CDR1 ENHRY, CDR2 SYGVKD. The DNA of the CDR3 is TGTGCCATCAGTGGCCAGCTGTCCTCCTACGAGCAGTACTTC. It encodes CAISGQLSSYEQYF.

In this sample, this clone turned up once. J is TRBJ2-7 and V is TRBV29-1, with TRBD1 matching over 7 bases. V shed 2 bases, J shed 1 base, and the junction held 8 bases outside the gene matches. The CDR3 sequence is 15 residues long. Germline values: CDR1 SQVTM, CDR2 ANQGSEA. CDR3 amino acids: CSVEKSGQESYEQYF. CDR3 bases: TGCAGCGTTGAAAAGTCCGGACAGGAATCCTACGAGCAGTACTTC.

The CDR3 spells CASSPDISGNTIYF. In DNA form, the CDR3 reads TGTGCCAGCAGTCCGGACATCTCTGGAAACACCATATATTTT. V and J are TRBV27 and TRBJ1-3; a weak D match, TRBD1 (5 bases). Germline CDR1 reads MNHEY; CDR2 reads SMNVEV (reference sequence). The CDR3 extends over 14 amino acids. Between the trimmed V and J ends, which lost 5 bases and 0 bases, there was a span of 8 bases.

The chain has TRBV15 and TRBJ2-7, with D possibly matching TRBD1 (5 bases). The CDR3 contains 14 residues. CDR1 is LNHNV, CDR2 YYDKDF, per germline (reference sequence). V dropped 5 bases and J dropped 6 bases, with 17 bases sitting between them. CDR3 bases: TGTGCCACCAGCGAGTTCGCGATGGGGCGCGAGCAGTACTTC. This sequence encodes CATSEFAMGREQYF.

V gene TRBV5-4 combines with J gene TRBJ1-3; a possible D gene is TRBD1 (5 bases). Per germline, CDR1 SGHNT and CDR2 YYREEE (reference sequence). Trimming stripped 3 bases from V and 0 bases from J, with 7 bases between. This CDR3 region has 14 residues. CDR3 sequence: CASSYGGSGNTIYF. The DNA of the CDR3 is TGTGCCAGCAGCTACGGGGGCTCTGGAAACACCATATATTTT.

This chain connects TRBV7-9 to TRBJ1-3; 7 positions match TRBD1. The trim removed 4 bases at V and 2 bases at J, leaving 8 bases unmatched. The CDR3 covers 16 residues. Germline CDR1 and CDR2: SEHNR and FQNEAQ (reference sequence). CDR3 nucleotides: TGTGCCAGCAGCTCGACAGGGACGCGGCCTGGAAACACCATATATTTT. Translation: CASSSTGTRPGNTIYF.

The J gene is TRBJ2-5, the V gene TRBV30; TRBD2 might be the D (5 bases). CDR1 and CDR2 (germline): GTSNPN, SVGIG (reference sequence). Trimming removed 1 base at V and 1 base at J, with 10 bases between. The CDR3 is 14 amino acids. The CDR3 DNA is TGTGCCTGGAGTGGGGAGACCGTCCAAGAGACCCAGTACTTC. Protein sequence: CAWSGETVQETQYF.

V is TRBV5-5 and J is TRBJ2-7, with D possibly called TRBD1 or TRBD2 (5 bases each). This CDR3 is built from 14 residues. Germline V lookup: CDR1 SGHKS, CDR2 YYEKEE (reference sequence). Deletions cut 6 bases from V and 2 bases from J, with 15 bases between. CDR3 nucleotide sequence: TGTGCCAGCACCCCTGGGGTGGGGGCCTACGAGCAGTACTTC. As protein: CASTPGVGAYEQYF.

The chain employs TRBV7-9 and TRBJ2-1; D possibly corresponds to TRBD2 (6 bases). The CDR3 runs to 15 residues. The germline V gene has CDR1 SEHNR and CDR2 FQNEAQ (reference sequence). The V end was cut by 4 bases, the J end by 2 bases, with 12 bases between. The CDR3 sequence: CASSSEAGPYNEQFF. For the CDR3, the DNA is TGTGCCAGCAGCTCCGAGGCGGGACCCTACAATGAGCAGTTCTTC.

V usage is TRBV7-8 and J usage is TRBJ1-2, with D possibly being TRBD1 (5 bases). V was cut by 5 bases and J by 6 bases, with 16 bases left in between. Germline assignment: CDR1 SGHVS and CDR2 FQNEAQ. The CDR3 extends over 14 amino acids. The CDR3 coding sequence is TGTGCCAGCAGCCGTGGGCAGGGTATGGATGGCTACACCTTC. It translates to CASSRGQGMDGYTF.

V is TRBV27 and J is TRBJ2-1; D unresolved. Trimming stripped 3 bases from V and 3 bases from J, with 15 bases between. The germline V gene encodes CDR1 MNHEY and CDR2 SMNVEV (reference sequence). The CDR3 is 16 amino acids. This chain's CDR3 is CASSFNADLFYNEQFF. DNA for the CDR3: TGTGCCAGCAGTTTCAACGCGGACCTTTTCTACAATGAGCAGTTCTTC.

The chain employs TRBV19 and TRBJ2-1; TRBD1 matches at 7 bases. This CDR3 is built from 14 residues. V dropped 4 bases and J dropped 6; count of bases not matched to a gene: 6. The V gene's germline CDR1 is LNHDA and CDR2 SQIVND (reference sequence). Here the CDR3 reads CASSRGGAGNEQFF. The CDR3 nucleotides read TGTGCCAGTAGTAGAGGGGGCGCGGGCAATGAGCAGTTCTTC. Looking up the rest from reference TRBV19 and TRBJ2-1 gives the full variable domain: DGGITQSPKYLFRKEGQNVTLSCEQNLNHDAMYWYRQDPGQGLRLIYYSQIVNDFQKGDIAEGYSVSREKKESFPLTVTSAQKNPTAFYLCASSRGGAGNEQFFGPGTRLTVL.

As DNA, the CDR3 is TGTGCCTGGAGTACAATAGCGGAGAAGTCCTACAATGAGCAGTTCTTC. Its translation is CAWSTIAEKSYNEQFF. The chain is built from TRBV30 and TRBJ2-1; D may be TRBD2 (6 bases). The CDR3 contains 16 residues. The germline gives CDR1 GTSNPN, CDR2 SVGIG (reference sequence). The germline V and J ends were trimmed by 2 bases and 1 base, with 15 bases remaining between them.

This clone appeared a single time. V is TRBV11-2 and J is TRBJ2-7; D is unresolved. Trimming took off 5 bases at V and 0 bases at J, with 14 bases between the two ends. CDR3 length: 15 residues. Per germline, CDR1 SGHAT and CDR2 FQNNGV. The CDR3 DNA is TGTGCCAGCAGCCGGTTCGGAGAGATCTCCTACGAGCAGTACTTC. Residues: CASSRFGEISYEQYF.

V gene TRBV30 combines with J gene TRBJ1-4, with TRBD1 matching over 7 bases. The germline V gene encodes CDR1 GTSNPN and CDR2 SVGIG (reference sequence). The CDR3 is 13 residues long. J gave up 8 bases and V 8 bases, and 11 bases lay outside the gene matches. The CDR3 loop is CAARQGAGEKLFF. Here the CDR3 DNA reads TGTGCCGCCAGACAGGGCGCTGGGGAAAAACTGTTTTTT.

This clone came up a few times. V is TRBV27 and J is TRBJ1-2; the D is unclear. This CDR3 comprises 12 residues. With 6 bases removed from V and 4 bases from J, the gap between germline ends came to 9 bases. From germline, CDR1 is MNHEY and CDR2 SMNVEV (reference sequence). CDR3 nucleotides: TGTGCCAGCAGATCGGCATCCTATGGCTACACCTTC. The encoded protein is CASRSASYGYTF.